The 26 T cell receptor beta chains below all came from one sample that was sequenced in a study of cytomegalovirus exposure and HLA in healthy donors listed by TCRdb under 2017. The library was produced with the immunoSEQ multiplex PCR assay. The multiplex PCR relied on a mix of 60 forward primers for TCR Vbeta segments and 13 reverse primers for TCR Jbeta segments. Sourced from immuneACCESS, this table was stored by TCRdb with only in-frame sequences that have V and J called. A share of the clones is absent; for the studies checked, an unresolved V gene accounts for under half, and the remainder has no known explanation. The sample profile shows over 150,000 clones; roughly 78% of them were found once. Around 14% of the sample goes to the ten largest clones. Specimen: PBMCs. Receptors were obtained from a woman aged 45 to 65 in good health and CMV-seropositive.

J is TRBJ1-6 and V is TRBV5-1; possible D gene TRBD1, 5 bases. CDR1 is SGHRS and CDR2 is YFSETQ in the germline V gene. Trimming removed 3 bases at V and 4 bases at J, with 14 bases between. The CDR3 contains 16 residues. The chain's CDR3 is CASSWSGGSYNSPLHF. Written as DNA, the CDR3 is TGCGCCAGCAGCTGGTCGGGGGGTAGTTATAATTCACCCCTCCACTTT.

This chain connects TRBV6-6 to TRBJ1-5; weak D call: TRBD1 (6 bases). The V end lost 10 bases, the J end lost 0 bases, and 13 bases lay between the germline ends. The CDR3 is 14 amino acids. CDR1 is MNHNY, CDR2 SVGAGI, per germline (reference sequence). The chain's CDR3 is CATMTGYSNQPQHF. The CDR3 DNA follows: TGTGCCACTATGACAGGTTATAGCAATCAGCCCCAGCATTTT.

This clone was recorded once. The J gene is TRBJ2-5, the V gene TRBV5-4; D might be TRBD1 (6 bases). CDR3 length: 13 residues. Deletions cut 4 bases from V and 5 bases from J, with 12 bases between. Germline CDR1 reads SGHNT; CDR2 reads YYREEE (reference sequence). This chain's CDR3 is CASSAGQGETQYF. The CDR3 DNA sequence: TGTGCCAGCAGCGCGGGCCAGGGGGAGACCCAGTACTTC. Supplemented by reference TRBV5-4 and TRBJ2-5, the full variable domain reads ETGVTQSPTHLIKTRGQQVTLRCSSQSGHNTVSWYQQALGQGPQFIFQYYREEENGRGNFPPRFSGLQFPNYSSELNVNALELDDSALYLCASSAGQGETQYFGPGTRLLVL.

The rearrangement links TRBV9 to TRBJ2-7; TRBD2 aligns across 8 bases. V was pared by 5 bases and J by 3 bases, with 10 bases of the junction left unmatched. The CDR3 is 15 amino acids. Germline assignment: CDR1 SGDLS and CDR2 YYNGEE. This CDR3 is CASRRGADAGYEQYF. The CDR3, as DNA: TGTGCCAGCAGGCGGGGGGCAGATGCAGGCTACGAGCAGTACTTC. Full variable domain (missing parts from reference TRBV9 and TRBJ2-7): DSGVTQTPKHLITATGQRVTLRCSPRSGDLSVYWYQQSLDQGLQFLIQYYNGEERAKGNILERFSAQQFPDLHSELNLSSLELGDSALYFCASRRGADAGYEQYFGPGTRLTVT.

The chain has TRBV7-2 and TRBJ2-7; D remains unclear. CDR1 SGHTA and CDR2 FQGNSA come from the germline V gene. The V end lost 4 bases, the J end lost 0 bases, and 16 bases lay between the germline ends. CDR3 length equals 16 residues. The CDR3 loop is CASSSFPTGFSYEQYF. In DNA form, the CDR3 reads TGTGCCAGCAGCTCCTTCCCTACGGGTTTCTCCTACGAGCAGTACTTC.

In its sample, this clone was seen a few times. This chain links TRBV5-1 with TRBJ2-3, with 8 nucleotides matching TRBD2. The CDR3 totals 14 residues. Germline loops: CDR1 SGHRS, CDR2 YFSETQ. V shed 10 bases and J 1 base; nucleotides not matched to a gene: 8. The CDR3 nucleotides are TGCGCCGGCGCTGAGACTAGCGGCACAGATACGCAGTATTTT. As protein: CAGAETSGTDTQYF.

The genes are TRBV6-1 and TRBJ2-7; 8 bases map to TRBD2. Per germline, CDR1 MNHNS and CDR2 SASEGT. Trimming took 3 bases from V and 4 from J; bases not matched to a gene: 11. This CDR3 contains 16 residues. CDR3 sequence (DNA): TGTGCCAGCAGTGACCCCCAAAGCGGGGGCAGGTACGAGCAGTACTTC. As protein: CASSDPQSGGRYEQYF.

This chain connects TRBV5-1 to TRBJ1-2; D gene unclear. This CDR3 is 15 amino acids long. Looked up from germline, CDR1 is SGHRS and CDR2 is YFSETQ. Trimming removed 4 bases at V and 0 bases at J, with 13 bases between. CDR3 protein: CASSLERGSNYGYTF. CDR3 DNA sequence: TGCGCCAGCAGCCTCGAGAGAGGGTCTAACTATGGCTACACCTTC.

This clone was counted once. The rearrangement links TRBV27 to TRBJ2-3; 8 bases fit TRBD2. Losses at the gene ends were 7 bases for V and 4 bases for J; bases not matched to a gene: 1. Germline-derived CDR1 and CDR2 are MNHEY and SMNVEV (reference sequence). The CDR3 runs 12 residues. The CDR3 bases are TGTGCCAGCAAGACTAGCGCAGATACGCAGTATTTT. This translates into CASKTSADTQYF.

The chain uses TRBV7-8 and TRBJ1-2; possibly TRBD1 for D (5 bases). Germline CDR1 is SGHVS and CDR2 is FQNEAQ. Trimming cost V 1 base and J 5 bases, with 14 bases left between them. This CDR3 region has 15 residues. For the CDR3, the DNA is TGTGCCAGCAGCTTAGGGATGGGGCTTACTTATGGCTACACCTTC. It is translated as CASSLGMGLTYGYTF.

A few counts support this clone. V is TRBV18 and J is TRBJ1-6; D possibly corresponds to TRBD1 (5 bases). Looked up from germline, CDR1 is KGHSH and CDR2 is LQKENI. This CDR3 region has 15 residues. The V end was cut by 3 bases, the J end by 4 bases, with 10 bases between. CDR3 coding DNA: TGTGCCAGCTCACCCCCCGGGGGATATAATTCACCCCTCCACTTT. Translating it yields CASSPPGGYNSPLHF.

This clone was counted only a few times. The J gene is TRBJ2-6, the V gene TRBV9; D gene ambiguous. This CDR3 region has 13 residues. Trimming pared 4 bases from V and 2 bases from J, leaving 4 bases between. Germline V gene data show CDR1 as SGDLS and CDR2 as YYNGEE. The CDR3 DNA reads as TGTGCCAGCAGCAGAGCTGGGGCCAACGTCCTGACTTTC. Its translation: CASSRAGANVLTF.

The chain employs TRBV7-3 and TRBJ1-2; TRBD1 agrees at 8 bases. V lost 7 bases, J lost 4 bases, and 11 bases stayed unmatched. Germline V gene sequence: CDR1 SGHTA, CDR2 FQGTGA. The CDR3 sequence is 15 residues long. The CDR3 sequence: CASNSPETGVYGYTF. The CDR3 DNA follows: TGTGCCAGCAACTCCCCAGAGACAGGGGTCTATGGCTACACCTTC. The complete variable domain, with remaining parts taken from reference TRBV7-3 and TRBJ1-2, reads GAGVSQTPSNKVTEKGKYVELRCDPISGHTALYWYRQSLGQGPEFLIYFQGTGAADDSGLPNDRFFAVRPEGSVSTLKIQRTERGDSAVYLCASNSPETGVYGYTFGSGTRLTVV.

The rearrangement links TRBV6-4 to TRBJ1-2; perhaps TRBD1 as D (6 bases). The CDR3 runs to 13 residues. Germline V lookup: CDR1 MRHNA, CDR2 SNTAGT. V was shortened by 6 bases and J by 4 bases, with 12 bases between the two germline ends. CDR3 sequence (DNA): TGTGCCAGCAGGAGACAGGACCCCTATGGCTACACCTTC. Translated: CASRRQDPYGYTF.

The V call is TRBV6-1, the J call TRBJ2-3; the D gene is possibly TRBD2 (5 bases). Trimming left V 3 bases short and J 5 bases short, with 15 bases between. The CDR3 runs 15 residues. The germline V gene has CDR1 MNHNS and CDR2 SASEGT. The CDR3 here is CASSEDLRYEDTQYF. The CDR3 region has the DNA TGTGCCAGCAGTGAGGACTTAAGGTACGAAGATACGCAGTATTTT.

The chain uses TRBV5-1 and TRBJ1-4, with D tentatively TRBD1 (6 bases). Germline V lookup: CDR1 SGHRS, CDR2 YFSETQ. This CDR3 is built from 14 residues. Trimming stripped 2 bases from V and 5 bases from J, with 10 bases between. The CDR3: CASSLGQFNEKLFF. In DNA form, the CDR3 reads TGCGCCAGCAGCTTAGGACAGTTCAATGAAAAACTGTTTTTT.

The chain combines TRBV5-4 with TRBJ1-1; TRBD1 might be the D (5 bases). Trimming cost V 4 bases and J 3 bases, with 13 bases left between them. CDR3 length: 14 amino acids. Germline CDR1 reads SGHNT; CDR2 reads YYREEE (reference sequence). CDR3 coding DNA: TGTGCCAGCAGCCGCGGGGGGGGGTACACTGAAGCTTTCTTT. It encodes CASSRGGGYTEAFF.

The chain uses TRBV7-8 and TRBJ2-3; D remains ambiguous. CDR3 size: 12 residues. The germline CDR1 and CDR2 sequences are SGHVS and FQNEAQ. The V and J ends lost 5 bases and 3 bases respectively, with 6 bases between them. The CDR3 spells CASSPMTDTQYF. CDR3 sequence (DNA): TGTGCCAGCAGCCCCATGACAGATACGCAGTATTTT.

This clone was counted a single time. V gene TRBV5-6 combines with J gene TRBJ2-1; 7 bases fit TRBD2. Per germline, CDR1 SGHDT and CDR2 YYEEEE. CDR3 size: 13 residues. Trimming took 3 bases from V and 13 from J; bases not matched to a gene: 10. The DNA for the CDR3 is TGTGCCAGCAGCTCCCTCTGGGGGGGGGACCAGTTCTTC. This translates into CASSSLWGGDQFF.

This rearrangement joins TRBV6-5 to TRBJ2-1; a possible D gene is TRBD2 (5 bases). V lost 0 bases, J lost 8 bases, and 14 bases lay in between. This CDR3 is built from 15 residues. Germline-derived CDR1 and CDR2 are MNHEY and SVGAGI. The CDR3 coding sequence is TGTGCCAGCAGTTACTCCTATCTAGGGAGCGATGAGCAGTTCTTC. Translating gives CASSYSYLGSDEQFF.

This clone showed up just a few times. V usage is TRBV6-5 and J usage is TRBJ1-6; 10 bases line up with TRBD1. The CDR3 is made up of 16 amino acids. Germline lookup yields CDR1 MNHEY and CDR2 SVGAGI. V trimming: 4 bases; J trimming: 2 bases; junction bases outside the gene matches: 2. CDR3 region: CASSSGTGAYNSPLHF. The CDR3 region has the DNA TGTGCCAGCAGTTCCGGGACAGGGGCCTATAATTCACCCCTCCACTTT.

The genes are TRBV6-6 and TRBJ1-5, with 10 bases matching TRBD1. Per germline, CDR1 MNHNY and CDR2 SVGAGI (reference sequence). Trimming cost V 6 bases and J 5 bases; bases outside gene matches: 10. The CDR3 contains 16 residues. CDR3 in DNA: TGTGCCAGCAGACCCCCGGGACAGGGGAGTTATCAGCCCCAGCATTTT. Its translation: CASRPPGQGSYQPQHF.

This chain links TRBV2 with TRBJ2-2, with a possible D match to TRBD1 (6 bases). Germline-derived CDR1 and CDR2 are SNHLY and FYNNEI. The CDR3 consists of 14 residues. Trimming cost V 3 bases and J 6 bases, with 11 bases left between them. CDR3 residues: CASSDQYRAGELFF. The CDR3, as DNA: TGTGCCAGCAGTGATCAGTACAGGGCCGGGGAGCTGTTTTTT.

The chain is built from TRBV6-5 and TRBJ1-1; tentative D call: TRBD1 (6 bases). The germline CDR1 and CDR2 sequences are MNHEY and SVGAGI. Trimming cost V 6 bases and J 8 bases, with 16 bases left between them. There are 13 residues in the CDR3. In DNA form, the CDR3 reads TGTGCCAGCAGCCGAGGGGGTTCTGGGGAAGCTTTCTTT. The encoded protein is CASSRGGSGEAFF.

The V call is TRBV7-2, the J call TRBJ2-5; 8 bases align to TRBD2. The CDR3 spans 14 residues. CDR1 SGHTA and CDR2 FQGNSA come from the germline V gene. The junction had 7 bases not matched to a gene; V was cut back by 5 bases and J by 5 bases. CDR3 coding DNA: TGTGCCAGCAGCCGCCAAGCGGGGGTGGAGACCCAGTACTTC. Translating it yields CASSRQAGVETQYF. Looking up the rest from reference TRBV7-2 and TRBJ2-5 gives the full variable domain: GAGVSQSPSNKVTEKGKDVELRCDPISGHTALYWYRQSLGQGLEFLIYFQGNSAPDKSGLPSDRFSAERTGGSVSTLTIQRTQQEDSAVYLCASSRQAGVETQYFGPGTRLLVL.

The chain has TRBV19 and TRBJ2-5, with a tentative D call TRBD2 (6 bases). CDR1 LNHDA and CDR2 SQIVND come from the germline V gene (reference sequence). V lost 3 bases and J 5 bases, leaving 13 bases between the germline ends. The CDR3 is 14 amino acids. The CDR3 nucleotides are TGTGCCAGTAGTATTACGACTAGTTCGGAGACCCAGTACTTC. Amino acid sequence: CASSITTSSETQYF.